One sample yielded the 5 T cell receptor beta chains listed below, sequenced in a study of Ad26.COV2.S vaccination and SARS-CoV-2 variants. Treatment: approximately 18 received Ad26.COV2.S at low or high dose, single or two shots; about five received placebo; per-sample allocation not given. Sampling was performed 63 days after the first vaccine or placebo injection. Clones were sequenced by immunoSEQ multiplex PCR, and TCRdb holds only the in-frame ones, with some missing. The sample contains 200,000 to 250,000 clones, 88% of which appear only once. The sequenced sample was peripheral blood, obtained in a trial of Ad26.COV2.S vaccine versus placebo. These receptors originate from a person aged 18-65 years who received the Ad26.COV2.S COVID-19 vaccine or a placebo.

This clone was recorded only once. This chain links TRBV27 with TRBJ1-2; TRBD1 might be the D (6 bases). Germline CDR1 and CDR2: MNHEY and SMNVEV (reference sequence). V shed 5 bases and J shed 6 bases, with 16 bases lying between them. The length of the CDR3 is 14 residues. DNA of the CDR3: TGTGCCAGCAGTCCCTGGGGGGGCGAGAATGGCTACACCTTC. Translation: CASSPWGGENGYTF.

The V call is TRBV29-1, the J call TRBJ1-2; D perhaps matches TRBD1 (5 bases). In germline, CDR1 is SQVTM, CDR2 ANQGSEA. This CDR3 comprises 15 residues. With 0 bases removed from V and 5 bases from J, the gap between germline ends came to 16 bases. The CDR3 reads CSVEDRQGGIYGYTF. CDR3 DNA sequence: TGCAGCGTTGAAGATCGGCAGGGAGGCATATATGGCTACACCTTC.

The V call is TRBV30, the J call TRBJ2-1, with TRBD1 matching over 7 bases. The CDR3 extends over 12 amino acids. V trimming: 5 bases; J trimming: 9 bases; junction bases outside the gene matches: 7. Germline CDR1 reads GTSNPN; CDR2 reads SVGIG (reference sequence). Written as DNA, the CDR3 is TGTGCCTGGGGGACGGACAGGCCTGAGCAGTTCTTC. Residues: CAWGTDRPEQFF.

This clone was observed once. CDR3 sequence reads: CASSLLGQGKNTEAFF. In DNA, the CDR3 is TGTGCCAGCTCACTTTTAGGACAGGGGAAGAACACTGAAGCTTTCTTT. V is TRBV18 and J is TRBJ1-1, with 9 positions matching TRBD1. Per germline, CDR1 KGHSH and CDR2 LQKENI. Trimming at V came to 4 bases and at J to 1 base, leaving 7 bases not matched to a gene. The CDR3 spans 16 residues.

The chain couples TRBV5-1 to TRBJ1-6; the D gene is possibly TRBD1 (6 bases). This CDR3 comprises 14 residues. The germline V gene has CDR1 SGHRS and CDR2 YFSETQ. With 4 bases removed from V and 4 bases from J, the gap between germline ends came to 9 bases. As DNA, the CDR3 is TGCGCCAGCAGCCCGACAGGTTATAATTCACCCCTCCACTTT. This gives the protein CASSPTGYNSPLHF.